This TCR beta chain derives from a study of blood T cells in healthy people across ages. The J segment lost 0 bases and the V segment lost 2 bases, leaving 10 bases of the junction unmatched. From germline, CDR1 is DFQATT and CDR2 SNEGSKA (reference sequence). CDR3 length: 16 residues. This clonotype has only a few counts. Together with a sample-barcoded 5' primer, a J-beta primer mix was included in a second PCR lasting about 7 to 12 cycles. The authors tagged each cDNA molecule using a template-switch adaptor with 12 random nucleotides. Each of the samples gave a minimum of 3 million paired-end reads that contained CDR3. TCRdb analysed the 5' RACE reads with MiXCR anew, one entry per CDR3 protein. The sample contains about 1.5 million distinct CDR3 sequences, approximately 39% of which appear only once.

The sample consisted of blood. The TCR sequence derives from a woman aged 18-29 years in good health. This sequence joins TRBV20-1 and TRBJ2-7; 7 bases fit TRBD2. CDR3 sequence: CSARPTGTTSSYEQYF. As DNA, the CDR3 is TGCAGTGCTAGACCCACCGGGACTACTAGCTCCTACGAGCAGTACTTC.